Presented here are 19 T cell receptor beta chains from one specimen sequenced in a study of circulating CD8 cells and anti-PD-1 response in melanoma. From live CD3+CD8+TCRalphabeta+ cells, four PD-1 and/or TIGIT subsets were sorted. TCR libraries were prepared from approximately 15 ng of total RNA with the QIAseq Immune Repertoire TCR panel. TCRdb fed the reads into MiXCR, producing one record per CDR3 protein. The sample has about 360 distinct CDR3 sequences, about an eighth seen once. Source: CD8+ T cells from PBMCs, taken at baseline or after one month of anti-PD-1 therapy (not recorded which). These receptors originate from a human donor with melanoma.

The table lists this clonotype with a few counts. The chain links TRBV7-3 to TRBJ2-1, with 10 bases identical to TRBD2. V was clipped by 4 bases and J by 5 bases; unmatched bases: 5. This CDR3 spans 15 amino acids. Germline CDR1 and CDR2: SGHTA and FQGTGA. CDR3 region: CASSSRTSGHNEQFF. In nucleotides, the CDR3 is TGTGCCAGCAGCTCCCGGACTAGCGGACACAATGAGCAGTTCTTC.

By share, this clonotype counts as large. V is TRBV2 and J is TRBJ2-5; 14 bases fit TRBD2. V trimming: 6 bases; J trimming: 5 bases; junction bases outside the gene matches: 8. The CDR3 is 16 amino acids. Germline V CDR1 and CDR2: SNHLY, FYNNEI. As DNA, the CDR3 is TGTGCCAGCAGACCTGGGACTAGCGGGAGAATGGAGACCCAGTACTTC. It yields the protein CASRPGTSGRMETQYF.

This clonotype is medium-sized by share. V and J are TRBV28 and TRBJ2-7; D is unresolved. This CDR3 spans 14 amino acids. Germline V gene sequence: CDR1 MDHEN, CDR2 SYDVKM. Between the trimmed V and J ends, which lost 6 bases and 2 bases, there was a span of 14 bases. The CDR3 nucleotides are TGTGCCAGCAGGGATGTAGGGTCACCCTACGAGCAGTACTTC. Its protein is CASRDVGSPYEQYF. Using reference TRBV28 and TRBJ2-7 for the parts outside the CDR3, the full variable domain is DVKVTQSSRYLVKRTGEKVFLECVQDMDHENMFWYRQDPGLGLRLIYFSYDVKMKEKGDIPEGYSVSREKKERFSLILESASTNQTSMYLCASRDVGSPYEQYFGPGTRLTVT.

This clonotype is medium-sized (0.01 to 0.1%). The chain combines TRBV28 with TRBJ2-3, with D perhaps assigned TRBD1 or TRBD2 (5 bases each). CDR1 is MDHEN, CDR2 SYDVKM, per germline. This CDR3 contains 15 residues. V shed 3 bases and J shed 3 bases, with 13 bases lying between them. Here the CDR3 DNA reads TGTGCCAGCAGTTTTTCCGGGACGGGGACAGATACGCAGTATTTT. This translates into CASSFSGTGTDTQYF.

By its share, this clonotype is medium-sized. This chain joins TRBV28 and TRBJ2-7, with D possibly being TRBD1 (6 bases). Germline V lookup: CDR1 MDHEN, CDR2 SYDVKM. The CDR3 has 14 amino acids. Between the trimmed V and J ends, which lost 5 bases and 3 bases, there was a span of 14 bases. The DNA of the CDR3 is TGTGCCAGCAGTCCCCACAGGGCCATCTACGAGCAGTACTTC. Residues: CASSPHRAIYEQYF. Drawing the rest from reference TRBV28 and TRBJ2-7, the complete variable domain is DVKVTQSSRYLVKRTGEKVFLECVQDMDHENMFWYRQDPGLGLRLIYFSYDVKMKEKGDIPEGYSVSREKKERFSLILESASTNQTSMYLCASSPHRAIYEQYFGPGTRLTVT.

In its sample, this clonotype is medium-sized (0.01 to 0.1%). CDR3 DNA: TGTGCCAGCACCAGTACAGGGGGCCATTACGAGCAGTACTTC. Encoded protein: CASTSTGGHYEQYF. V and J are TRBV27 and TRBJ2-7; 9 nucleotides align to TRBD1. CDR1 and CDR2 from the germline V gene are MNHEY and SMNVEV (reference sequence). Germline trimming cut 7 bases from V and 4 bases from J; bases unmatched to any gene: 8. This CDR3 contains 14 residues.

The rearrangement uses TRBV7-9 and TRBJ2-7, with D tentatively TRBD1 or TRBD2 (5 bases each). Trimming pared 5 bases from V and 6 bases from J, leaving 17 bases between. CDR1 is SEHNR and CDR2 is FQNEAQ in the germline V gene (reference sequence). This CDR3 region has 14 residues. CDR3 residues: CASSPRDGPCEQYF. The CDR3 DNA is TGTGCCAGCAGCCCTCGGGACGGACCCTGCGAGCAGTACTTC.

This clonotype is deemed large. V usage is TRBV7-3 and J usage is TRBJ2-3; 8 nucleotides line up with TRBD2. The CDR3 contains 15 residues. Germline trimming cut 5 bases from V and 0 bases from J; bases unmatched to any gene: 4. Germline lookup yields CDR1 SGHTA and CDR2 FQGTGA. CDR3 sequence: CASSRLALSTDTQYF. The DNA for the CDR3 is TGTGCCAGCAGCCGACTAGCGTTGAGCACAGATACGCAGTATTTT.

This clonotype qualifies as large. The rearrangement links TRBV28 to TRBJ2-5; 9 bases fit TRBD1. Looked up from germline, CDR1 is MDHEN and CDR2 is SYDVKM. The V gene end was trimmed by 5 bases and the J gene end by 1 base; junction bases not matched to a gene: 17. The length of the CDR3 is 19 residues. CDR3 sequence (DNA): TGTGCCAGCAGTCCCGGACAGGGGATGGAGGGCTCTGTCCAAGAGACCCAGTACTTC. Protein product: CASSPGQGMEGSVQETQYF.

By sample fraction, this clonotype is medium-sized. The chain joins TRBV27 to TRBJ2-7; TRBD2 matches 8 bases. The germline CDR1 and CDR2 sequences are MNHEY and SMNVEV (reference sequence). J was trimmed by 7 bases and V by 3 bases; bases with no gene match: 5. The CDR3 runs 13 residues. CDR3 sequence (DNA): TGTGCCAGCAGTTTTACTAGCGGTGGGGAGCAGTACTTC. It is translated as CASSFTSGGEQYF.

The chain uses TRBV28 and TRBJ2-7; 7 bases map to TRBD2. Per the germline V gene, CDR1 is MDHEN and CDR2 is SYDVKM. Germline trimming cut 6 bases from V and 4 bases from J; bases unmatched to any gene: 12. CDR3 length equals 15 residues. The CDR3 reads CASSSQRDSVYEQYF. The CDR3, as DNA: TGTGCCAGCAGCTCTCAGCGGGATTCGGTTTACGAGCAGTACTTC.

By sample share, this clonotype is large. J is TRBJ2-3 and V is TRBV27; TRBD2 aligns across 8 bases. V trimming: 4 bases; J trimming: 1 base; junction bases outside the gene matches: 1. This CDR3 spans 14 amino acids. Germline V gene sequence: CDR1 MNHEY, CDR2 SMNVEV (reference sequence). Written as DNA, the CDR3 is TGTGCCAGCAGTTATAGCGGGGGCACAGATACGCAGTATTTT. This codes for CASSYSGGTDTQYF.

This clonotype is large. The CDR3 nucleotides read TGTGCCAGCAGAGATCCGGGACAAGACTACGAGCAGTACTTC. This encodes CASRDPGQDYEQYF. The gene calls are TRBV11-2 and TRBJ2-7, with a weak D call TRBD1 (6 bases). Trimming shortened V by 6 bases and J by 3 bases, and 15 bases separated the two germline ends. The length of the CDR3 is 14 residues. The germline CDR1 and CDR2 sequences are SGHAT and FQNNGV.

This clonotype is labeled as hyperexpanded. V is TRBV18 and J is TRBJ2-5, with D perhaps TRBD1 or TRBD2 (5 bases each). The germline CDR1 and CDR2 sequences are KGHSH and LQKENI. CDR3 size: 18 residues. V dropped 0 bases and J dropped 2 bases, with 19 bases sitting between them. The CDR3 protein is CASSPPVGTGVFQETQYF. In nucleotides, the CDR3 is TGTGCCAGCTCACCACCAGTCGGGACCGGGGTCTTTCAAGAGACCCAGTACTTC.

By sample fraction, this clonotype is medium-sized. The chain employs TRBV7-3 and TRBJ2-3; D remains unclear. Germline V CDR1 and CDR2: SGHTA, FQGTGA. The CDR3 consists of 14 residues. Trimming stripped 5 bases from V and 0 bases from J, with 9 bases between. CDR3 loop: CASSPARSTDTQYF. The CDR3 DNA follows: TGTGCCAGCAGCCCCGCGCGAAGCACAGATACGCAGTATTTT.

This clonotype rates as medium-sized (0.01 to 0.1%). The chain links TRBV27 to TRBJ2-3; D remains ambiguous. Germline CDR1 MNHEY, CDR2 SMNVEV (reference sequence). The CDR3 loop spans 15 amino acids. The V and J ends lost 0 bases and 5 bases respectively, with 12 bases between them. The CDR3 loop is CASSLSYNFGDTQYF. As DNA, the CDR3 is TGTGCCAGCAGTTTATCGTACAATTTCGGAGATACGCAGTATTTT.

This clonotype was picked up a small number of times. A clone one base away is much larger, so this may be a read error. V and J are TRBV27 and TRBJ2-7; 8 positions agree with TRBD1. This CDR3 contains 16 residues. The V gene's germline CDR1 is MNHEY and CDR2 SMNVEV (reference sequence). V gave up 2 bases and J gave up 2 bases; unmatched junction bases: 8. The chain's CDR3 is CASSLDGQGATYEQYF. DNA for the CDR3: TGTGCCAGCAGTTTAGATGGACAGGGCGCCACCTACGAGCAGTACTTC.

By share, this clonotype ranks as medium-sized. The V call is TRBV9, the J call TRBJ2-5, with 8 bases identical to TRBD2. V lost 0 bases and J lost 4; bases outside the gene matches: 5. Germline V gives CDR1 SGDLS, CDR2 YYNGEE. The CDR3 sequence is 15 residues long. The CDR3: CASSVGNGRAETQYF. CDR3 sequence (DNA): TGTGCCAGCAGCGTAGGGAACGGGAGGGCAGAGACCCAGTACTTC.

By sample share, this clonotype is medium-sized (0.01 to 0.1%). The junction differs from germline at one of its ends, possibly a read error. This chain uses TRBV29-1 with TRBJ2-7; 11 bases fit TRBD2. From germline, CDR1 is SQVTM and CDR2 ANQGSEA. The length of the CDR3 is 17 residues. CDR3 in DNA: TGCAGTGTTGAATTGGATGGGACTAGCGGAACAGATTACGAGCAGTACTTC. Translation gives CSVELDGTSGTDYEQYF.